The table lists the clone carrying this TCR beta chain with a few counts. The sample comes from a study of identifying expanded T cells in peripheral blood. The ends were cut back, 0 bases at V and 10 bases at J, with 15 bases in the middle. From germline, CDR1 is SGHAT and CDR2 FQNNGV. The CDR3 extends over 14 amino acids. The data were produced by immunoSEQ multiplex PCR, yet TCRdb's version contains in-frame clones alone and is incomplete. This table has approximately 97,000 clones, approximately 89% appearing once. The TCR sequence derives from a person between 18 and 70 years old in good health. The material sequenced was blood. V usage is TRBV11-2 and J usage is TRBJ2-5, with TRBD2 as a possible D gene (6 bases). CDR3 protein: CASSLEGDSLGQYF. CDR3 bases: TGTGCCAGCAGCTTAGAGGGGGACTCTCTCGGCCAGTACTTC. The full variable domain, with the rest looked up from reference TRBV11-2 and TRBJ2-5, is EAGVAQSPRYKIIEKRQSVAFWCNPISGHATLYWYQQILGQGPKLLIQFQNNGVVDDSQLPKDRFSAERLKGVDSTLKIQPAKLEDSAVYLCASSLEGDSLGQYFGPGTRLLVL.